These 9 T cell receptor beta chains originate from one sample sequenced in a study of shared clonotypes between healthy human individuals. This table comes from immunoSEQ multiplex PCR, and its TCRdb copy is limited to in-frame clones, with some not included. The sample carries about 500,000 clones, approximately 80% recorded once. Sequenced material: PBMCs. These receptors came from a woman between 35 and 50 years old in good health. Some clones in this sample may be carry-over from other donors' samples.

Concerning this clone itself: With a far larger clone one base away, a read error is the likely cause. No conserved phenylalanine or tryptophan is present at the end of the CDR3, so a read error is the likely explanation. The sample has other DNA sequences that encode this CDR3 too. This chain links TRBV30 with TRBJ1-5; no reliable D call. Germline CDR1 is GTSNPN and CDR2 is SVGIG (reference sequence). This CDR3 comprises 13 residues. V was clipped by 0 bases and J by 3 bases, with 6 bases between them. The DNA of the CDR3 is TGTGCCTGGAGTGTACGGGTCAATCAGCCCCAGCATCTT. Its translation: CAWSVRVNQPQHL.

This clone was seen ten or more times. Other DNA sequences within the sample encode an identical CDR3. CDR3 sequence: CASSTPGLNTEAFF. Here the CDR3 DNA reads TGTGCCAGTAGTACCCCAGGGCTGAACACTGAAGCTTTCTTT. The chain links TRBV19 to TRBJ1-1, with a tentative D call TRBD1 (5 bases). The CDR3 extends over 14 amino acids. V was trimmed by 4 bases and J by 0 bases, leaving 9 bases between them. Germline V gives CDR1 LNHDA, CDR2 SQIVND (reference sequence).

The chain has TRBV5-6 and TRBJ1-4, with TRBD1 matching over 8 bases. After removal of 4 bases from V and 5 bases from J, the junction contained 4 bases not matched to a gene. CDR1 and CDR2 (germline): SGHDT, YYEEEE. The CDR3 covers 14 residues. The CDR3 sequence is CASSRTGINEKLFF. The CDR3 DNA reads TGTGCCAGCAGCCGGACAGGGATAAATGAAAAACTGTTTTTT.

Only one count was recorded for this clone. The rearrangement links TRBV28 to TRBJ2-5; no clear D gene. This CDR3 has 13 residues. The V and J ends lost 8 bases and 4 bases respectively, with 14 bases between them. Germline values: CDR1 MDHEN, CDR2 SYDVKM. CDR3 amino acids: CASLGRVRETQYF. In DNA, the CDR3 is TGTGCCAGCCTAGGTAGGGTCCGAGAGACCCAGTACTTC.

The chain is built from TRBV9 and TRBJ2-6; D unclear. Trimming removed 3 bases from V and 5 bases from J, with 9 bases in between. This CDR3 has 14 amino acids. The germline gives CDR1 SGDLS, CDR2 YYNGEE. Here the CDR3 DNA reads TGTGCCAGCAGCGCAACAACCCGGGCCAACGTCCTGACTTTC. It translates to CASSATTRANVLTF.

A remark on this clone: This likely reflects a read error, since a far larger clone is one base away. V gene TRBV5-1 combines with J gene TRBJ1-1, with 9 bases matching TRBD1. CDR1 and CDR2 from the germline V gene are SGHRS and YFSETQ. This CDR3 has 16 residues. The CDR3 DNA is TGCGCCAGCAGCTTGGGGACAGGGGTTAAGAACACTGATGCTTTCTTT. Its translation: CASSLGTGVKNTDAFF.

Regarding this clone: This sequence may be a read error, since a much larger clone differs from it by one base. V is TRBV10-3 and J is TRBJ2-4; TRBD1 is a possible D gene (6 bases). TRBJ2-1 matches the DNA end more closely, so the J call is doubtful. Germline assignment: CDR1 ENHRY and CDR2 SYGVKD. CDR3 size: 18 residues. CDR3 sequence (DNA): TGTGCCATCAGTGAGTCGAGGGTTGGGGGCTTAGCCAAAAACATTCAGTTCTTC. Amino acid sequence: CAISESRVGGLAKNIQFF.

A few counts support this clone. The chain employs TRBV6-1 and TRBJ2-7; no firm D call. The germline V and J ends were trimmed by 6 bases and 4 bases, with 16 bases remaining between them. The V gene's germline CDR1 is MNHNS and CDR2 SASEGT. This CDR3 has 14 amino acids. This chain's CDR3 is CASSLTLGHYEQYF. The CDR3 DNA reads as TGTGCCAGCAGCTTAACCCTTGGGCATTACGAGCAGTACTTC.

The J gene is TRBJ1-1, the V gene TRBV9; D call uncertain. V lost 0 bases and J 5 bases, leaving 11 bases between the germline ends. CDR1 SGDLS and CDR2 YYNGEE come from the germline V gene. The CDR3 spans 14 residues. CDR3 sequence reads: CASSVVVRMTEAFF. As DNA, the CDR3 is TGTGCCAGCAGCGTAGTGGTCAGAATGACTGAAGCTTTCTTT.